This T cell receptor (beta chain) was sequenced in a study of shared clonotypes between healthy human individuals. On the study more broadly: Three plates each covered CD4 naive and memory; CD8 naive two, CD8 memory one.

Produced via immunoSEQ multiplex PCR; TCRdb's table is partial and in-frame only. The table includes about 2 million clones, roughly 94% detected once. Germline CDR1 and CDR2: SGHTA and FQGNSA. The CDR3 runs 14 residues. Trimming cost V 4 bases and J 0 bases, with 8 bases left between them. This clone came up a few times. The sample carries other DNA sequences with the same CDR3. Sequenced sample: naive CD4+ T cells sorted from blood. Documented subset: CD45RA+ positively selected. The sequence was collected from a man aged 18 to 35 in good health. V usage is TRBV7-2 and J usage is TRBJ2-3; no reliable D call. The CDR3 region is CASSSGLSTDTQYF. As DNA, the CDR3 is TGTGCCAGCAGCTCGGGCCTTAGCACAGATACGCAGTATTTT.